Included here is one TCR beta chain sequence, with context. This likely comes from a read error, as the CDR3 has no conserved phenylalanine or tryptophan at its end. This sample is drawn from a study of early T cells in non-severe SARS-CoV-2 infection. TCRdb analysed the 5' RACE reads with MiXCR anew, one entry per CDR3 protein. In the table there are about 17,000 distinct CDR3 sequences, about 4.8% of which are singletons. V was pared by 4 bases and J by 7 bases, with 14 bases between. CDR3 size: 13 residues. Germline assignment: CDR1 SGDLS and CDR2 YYNGEE. The sequence was obtained from an adult who was a healthcare worker with PCR-confirmed SARS-CoV-2 infection or an uninfected control (not recorded which). Material for sequencing was whole blood. The chain uses TRBV9 and TRBJ1-2; the D is unclear. The CDR3 loop is CASSPDAGLGYTI. The CDR3 DNA is TGTGCCAGCAGCCCAGACGCTGGGCTTGGCTACACCATC.